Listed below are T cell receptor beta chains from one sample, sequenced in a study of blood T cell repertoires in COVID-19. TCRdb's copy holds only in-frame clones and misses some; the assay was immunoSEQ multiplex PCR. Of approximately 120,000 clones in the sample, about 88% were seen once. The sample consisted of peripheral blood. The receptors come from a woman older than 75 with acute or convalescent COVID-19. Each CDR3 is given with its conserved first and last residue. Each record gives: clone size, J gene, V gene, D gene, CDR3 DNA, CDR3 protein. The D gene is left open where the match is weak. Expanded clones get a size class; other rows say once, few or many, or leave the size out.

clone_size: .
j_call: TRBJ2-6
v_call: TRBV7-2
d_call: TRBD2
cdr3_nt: TGTGCCAGCAGCTTAGGGGGAGGGGTGCTGGCCAACGTCCTGACTTTC
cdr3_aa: CASSLGGGVLANVLTF

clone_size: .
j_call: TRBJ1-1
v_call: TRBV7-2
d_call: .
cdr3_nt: TGTGCCAGCAGCCGTATGGGCTGGAACACTGAAGCTTTCTTT
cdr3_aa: CASSRMGWNTEAFF

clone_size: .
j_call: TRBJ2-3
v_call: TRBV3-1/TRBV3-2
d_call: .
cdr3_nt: TGTGCCAGCAGCCAAGGGGGCGGAGGCACAGATACGCAGTATTTT
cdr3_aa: CASSQGGGGTDTQYF

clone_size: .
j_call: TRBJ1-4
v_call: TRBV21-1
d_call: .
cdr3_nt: TGTGCCAGCAGCAACTGGCAGGGGGAAAAACTGTTTTTT
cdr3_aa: CASSNWQGEKLFF

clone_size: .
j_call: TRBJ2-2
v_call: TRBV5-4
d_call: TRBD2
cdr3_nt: TGTGCCAGCAGCCGGACTAGCTCCGGGGAGCTGTTTTTT
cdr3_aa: CASSRTSSGELFF

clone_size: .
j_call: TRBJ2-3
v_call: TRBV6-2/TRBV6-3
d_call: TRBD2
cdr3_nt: TGTGCCAGCAGGCCTAGCGGGGGGTCGACAGATACGCAGTATTTT
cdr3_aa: CASRPSGGSTDTQYF

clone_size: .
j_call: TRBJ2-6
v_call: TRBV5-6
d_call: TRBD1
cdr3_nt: TGTGCCAGCAGCTTCCTGACAGGGGCAATCGCTGGGGCCAACGTCCTGACTTTC
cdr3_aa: CASSFLTGAIAGANVLTF

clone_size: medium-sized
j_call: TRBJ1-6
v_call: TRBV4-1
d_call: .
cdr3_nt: TGCGCCAGCAGCCCACAACAGAGTTCTAATTCACCCCTCCACTTT
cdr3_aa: CASSPQQSSNSPLHF

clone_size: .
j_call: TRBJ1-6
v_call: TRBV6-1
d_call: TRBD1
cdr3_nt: TGTGCCAGCAGTGAGCTACAGGGGGCTGTCTCACCCCTCCACTTT
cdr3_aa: CASSELQGAVSPLHF

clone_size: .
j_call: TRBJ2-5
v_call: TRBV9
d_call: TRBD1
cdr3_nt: TGTGCCAGCAGCCCTGGGACAGGGAAGACCCAGTACTTC
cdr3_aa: CASSPGTGKTQYF

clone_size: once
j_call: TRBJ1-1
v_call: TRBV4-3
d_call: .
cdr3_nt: TGCGCCAGCAGCCAAGTGGCCCCGAACACTGAAGCTTTCTTT
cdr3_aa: CASSQVAPNTEAFF

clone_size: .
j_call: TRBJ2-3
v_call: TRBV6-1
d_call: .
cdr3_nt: TGTGCCAGCAGTGATTACCGGGGGACAGATACGCAGTATTTT
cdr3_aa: CASSDYRGTDTQYF

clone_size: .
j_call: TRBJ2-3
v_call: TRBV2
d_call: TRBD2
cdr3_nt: TGTGCCAGCAGGGACCGACTAGCGGGCCCCACAGATACGCAGTATTTT
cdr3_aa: CASRDRLAGPTDTQYF

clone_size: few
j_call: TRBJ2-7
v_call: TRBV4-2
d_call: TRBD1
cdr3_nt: TGTGCCAGCAGCCAAAATCTAGGGGGCTTCTCCTACGAGCAGTACTTC
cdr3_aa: CASSQNLGGFSYEQYF

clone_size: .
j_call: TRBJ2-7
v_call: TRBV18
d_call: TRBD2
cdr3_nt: TGTGCCAGCTCACTCGGACTAGAAGACTACGAGCAGTACTTC
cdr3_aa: CASSLGLEDYEQYF

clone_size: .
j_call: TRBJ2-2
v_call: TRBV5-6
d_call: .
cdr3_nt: TGTGCCAGCAGCTTGGCCCCGCAGTCGAACACCGGGGAGCTGTTTTTT
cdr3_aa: CASSLAPQSNTGELFF

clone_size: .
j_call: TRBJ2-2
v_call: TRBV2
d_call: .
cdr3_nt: TGTGCCAGCAGTATTCTTGTGGGGCCGAACACCGGGGAGCTGTTTTTT
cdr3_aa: CASSILVGPNTGELFF

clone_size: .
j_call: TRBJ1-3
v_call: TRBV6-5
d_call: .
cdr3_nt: TGTGCCAGCCCGACACCTGACTCTGGAAACACCATATATTTT
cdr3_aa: CASPTPDSGNTIYF

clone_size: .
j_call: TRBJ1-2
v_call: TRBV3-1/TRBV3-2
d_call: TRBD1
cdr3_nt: TGTGCCAGCAGCCACTGGGGACAGGGGGCGGAGGGCTACACCTTC
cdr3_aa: CASSHWGQGAEGYTF

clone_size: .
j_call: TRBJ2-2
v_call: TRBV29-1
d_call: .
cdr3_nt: TGCAGCGTTGAAGAACACAGAAACACCGGGGAGCTGTTTTTT
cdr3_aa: CSVEEHRNTGELFF

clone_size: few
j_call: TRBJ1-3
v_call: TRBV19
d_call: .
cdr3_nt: TGTGCCAGTAGTATCCCAGGCGGGGCGAGGGACGGAAACACCATATATTTT
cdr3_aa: CASSIPGGARDGNTIYF

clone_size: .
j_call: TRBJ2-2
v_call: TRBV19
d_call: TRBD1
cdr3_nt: TGTGCCAGTAGTCCCAGACAGGGACCGAACACCGGGGAGCTGTTTTTT
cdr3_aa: CASSPRQGPNTGELFF